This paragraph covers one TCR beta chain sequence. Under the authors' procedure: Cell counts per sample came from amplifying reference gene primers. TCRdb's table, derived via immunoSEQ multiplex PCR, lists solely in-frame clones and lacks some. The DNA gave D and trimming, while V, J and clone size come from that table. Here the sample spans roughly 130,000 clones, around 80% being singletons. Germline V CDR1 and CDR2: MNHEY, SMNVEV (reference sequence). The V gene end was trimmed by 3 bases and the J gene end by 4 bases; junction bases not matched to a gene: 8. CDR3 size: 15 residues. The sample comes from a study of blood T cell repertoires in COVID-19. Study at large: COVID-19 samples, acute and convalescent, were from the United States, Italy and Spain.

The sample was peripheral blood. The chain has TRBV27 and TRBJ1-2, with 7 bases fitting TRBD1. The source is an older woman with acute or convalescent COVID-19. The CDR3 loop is CASSLQGEMGYGYTF. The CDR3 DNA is TGTGCCAGCAGTTTGCAGGGGGAAATGGGCTATGGCTACACCTTC.